This T cell receptor (beta chain) was profiled in a study of blood T cell repertoires in COVID-19. Overall study context: The United States, Italy and Spain were the sources of the acute and convalescent COVID-19 samples. T cells, B-cell-depleted T cells, or PBMCs supplied cDNA or gDNA.

Trimming cost V 0 bases and J 4 bases; bases outside gene matches: 4. There are 16 residues in the CDR3. CDR1 is SGHTA, CDR2 FQGNSA, per germline. Profiled with immunoSEQ multiplex PCR; TCRdb holds only in-frame clones, not every one. The profile shows about 200,000 clones, 88% of them singletons. The rearrangement links TRBV7-2 to TRBJ2-2; the match to TRBD1 covers 8 bases. The sequence was collected from a man aged 18 to 29 with active or convalescent COVID-19. Sequenced material: peripheral blood. CDR3 residues: CASSLAGQGVTGELFF. The DNA of the CDR3 is TGTGCCAGCAGCTTAGCCGGACAGGGAGTCACCGGGGAGCTGTTTTTT.